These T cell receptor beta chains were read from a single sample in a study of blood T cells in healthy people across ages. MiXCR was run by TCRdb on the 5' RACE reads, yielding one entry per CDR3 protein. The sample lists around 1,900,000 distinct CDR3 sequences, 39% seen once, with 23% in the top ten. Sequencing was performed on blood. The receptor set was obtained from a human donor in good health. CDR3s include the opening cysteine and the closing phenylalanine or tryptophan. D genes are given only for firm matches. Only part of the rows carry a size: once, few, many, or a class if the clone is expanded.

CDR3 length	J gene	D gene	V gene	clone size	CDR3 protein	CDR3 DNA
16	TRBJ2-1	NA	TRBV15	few	CATSRDLGSSYNEQFF	TGTGCCACCAGCAGAGATCTCGGCAGCTCCTACAATGAGCAGTTCTTC
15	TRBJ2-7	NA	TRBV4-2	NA	CASSQSLDTTYEQYF	TGTGCCAGCAGCCAAAGTCTGGACACCACCTACGAGCAGTACTTC
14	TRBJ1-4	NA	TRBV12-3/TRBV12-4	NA	CASTPPGADEKLFF	TGTGCCAGCACCCCTCCAGGGGCTGATGAAAAACTGTTTTTT
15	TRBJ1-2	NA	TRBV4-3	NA	CASSQERGSNYGYTF	TGCGCCAGCAGCCAAGAGAGGGGGAGTAACTATGGCTACACCTTC
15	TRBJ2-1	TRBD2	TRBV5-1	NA	CASSLGLASGVEQFF	TGCGCCAGCAGCTTGGGACTAGCCTCAGGAGTAGAGCAGTTCTTC
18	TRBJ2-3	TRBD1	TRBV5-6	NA	CASSLFLGRGYSTDTQYF	TGTGCCAGCAGCTTGTTCTTGGGCAGGGGGTACAGCACAGATACGCAGTATTTT
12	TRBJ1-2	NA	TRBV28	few	CASSPLPYGYTF	TGTGCCAGCTCACCCCTACCCTATGGCTACACCTTC
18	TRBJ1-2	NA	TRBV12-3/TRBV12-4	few	CASSFSGSFVGLDRGYTF	TGTGCCAGCAGCTTCAGTGGGTCGTTTGTGGGGTTAGACCGTGGCTACACCTTC
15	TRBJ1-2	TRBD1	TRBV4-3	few	CASSQITGVGYGYTF	TGCGCCAGCAGCCAAATAACAGGGGTGGGCTATGGCTACACCTTC
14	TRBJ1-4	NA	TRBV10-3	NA	CAISELAGDEKLFF	TGTGCCATCAGTGAGTTGGCAGGGGATGAAAAACTGTTTTTT
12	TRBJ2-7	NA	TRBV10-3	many	CAISEGIYEQYF	TGTGCCATCAGTGAGGGGATTTACGAGCAGTACTTC
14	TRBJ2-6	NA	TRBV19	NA	CASSNNSGANVLTF	TGTGCCAGTAGTAACAACTCTGGGGCCAACGTCCTGACTTTC
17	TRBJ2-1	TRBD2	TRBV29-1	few	CSVRASGLISSYNEQFF	TGCAGCGTACGGGCTAGCGGCCTTATTAGCTCCTACAATGAGCAGTTCTTC
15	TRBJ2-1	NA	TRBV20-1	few	CSATAGSPQYNEQFF	TGCAGTGCTACAGCCGGGTCTCCCCAGTACAATGAGCAGTTCTTC
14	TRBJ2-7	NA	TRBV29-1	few	CSVAEAGDPYEQYF	TGCAGCGTGGCGGAGGCAGGGGACCCCTACGAGCAGTACTTC
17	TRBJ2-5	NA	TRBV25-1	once	CASSVLRDFPFQETQYF	TGTGCCAGCAGTGTACTCCGGGACTTCCCCTTCCAAGAGACCCAGTACTTC
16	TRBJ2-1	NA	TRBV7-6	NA	CASSYAPAGNYNEQFF	TGTGCCAGCAGCTACGCTCCAGCAGGGAATTACAATGAGCAGTTCTTC
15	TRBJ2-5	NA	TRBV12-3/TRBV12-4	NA	CASSSRLGGGETQYF	TGTGCCAGCAGCTCACGCCTCGGAGGTGGAGAGACCCAGTACTTC
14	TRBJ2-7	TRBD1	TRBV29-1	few	CSVDLGTVLDEQYF	TGCAGCGTTGACTTAGGGACAGTCCTCGACGAGCAGTACTTC
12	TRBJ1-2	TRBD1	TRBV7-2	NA	CASNFPGQIYTF	TGTGCCAGCAACTTCCCGGGACAGATCTACACCTTC
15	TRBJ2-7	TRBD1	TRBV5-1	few	CASSLPTGDKYEQYF	TGCGCCAGCAGCTTACCGACAGGGGACAAATACGAGCAGTACTTC
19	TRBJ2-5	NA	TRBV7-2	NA	CASSLLRDPRRVPQETQYF	TGTGCCAGCAGCTTATTAAGAGACCCAAGGCGGGTACCACAAGAGACCCAGTACTTC
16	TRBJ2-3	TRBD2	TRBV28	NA	CASSPLAGGNGDTQYF	TGTGCCAGCAGTCCCCTGGCGGGGGGAAACGGAGATACGCAGTATTTT
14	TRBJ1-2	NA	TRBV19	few	CASSVTGSPYGYTF	TGTGCCAGTAGTGTCACAGGGTCTCCCTATGGCTACACCTTC
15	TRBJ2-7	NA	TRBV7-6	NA	CASSLMSGTSYEQYF	TGTGCCAGCAGCTTAATGAGCGGCACTAGCTACGAGCAGTACTTC
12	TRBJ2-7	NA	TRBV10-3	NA	CAITGDPYEQYF	TGTGCCATCACTGGGGACCCCTACGAGCAGTACTTC
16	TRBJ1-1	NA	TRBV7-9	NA	CASSPGGGDPRMAAFF	TGTGCCAGCAGCCCCGGCGGCGGGGATCCTCGAATGGCAGCTTTCTTT
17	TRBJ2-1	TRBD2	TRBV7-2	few	CASSLTSGASSYNEQFF	TGTGCCAGCAGCTTGACTAGCGGGGCGAGCTCCTACAATGAGCAGTTCTTC
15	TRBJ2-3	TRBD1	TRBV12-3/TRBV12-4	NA	CASSPNRGDTDTQYF	TGTGCCAGCAGTCCGAACAGGGGTGACACGGATACGCAGTATTTT
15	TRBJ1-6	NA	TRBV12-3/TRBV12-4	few	CASKIGAMNNSPLHF	TGTGCCAGCAAGATAGGGGCGATGAATAATTCACCCCTCCACTTT
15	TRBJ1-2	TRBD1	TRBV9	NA	CASSEGTGNNYGYTF	TGTGCCAGCTCCGAAGGGACAGGAAATAACTATGGCTACACCTTC
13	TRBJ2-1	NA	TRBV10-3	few	CAIRSDSYNEQFF	TGTGCCATCAGATCGGACAGCTACAATGAGCAGTTCTTC
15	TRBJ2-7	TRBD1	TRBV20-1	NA	CSAPPRGTGEWYQYF	TGCAGTGCTCCCCCGCGGGGGACAGGGGAGTGGTACCAGTACTTC
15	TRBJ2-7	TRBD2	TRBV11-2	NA	CASSFVIAGSYEQYF	TGTGCCAGCAGCTTCGTGATAGCGGGATCCTACGAGCAGTACTTC
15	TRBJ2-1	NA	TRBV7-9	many	CASSLDGGAGNEQFF	TGTGCCAGCAGCTTAGATGGGGGGGCTGGCAATGAGCAGTTCTTC
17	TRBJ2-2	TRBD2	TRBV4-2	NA	CASSQDWGLAPGGELFF	TGTGCCAGCAGCCAAGATTGGGGACTAGCTCCGGGCGGGGAGCTGTTTTTT
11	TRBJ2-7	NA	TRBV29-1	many	CSVSSSYEQYF	TGCAGCGTTAGCAGCTCCTACGAGCAGTACTTC
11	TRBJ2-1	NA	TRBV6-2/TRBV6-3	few	CASSSRHEQFF	TGTGCCAGCAGTTCGAGGCACGAGCAGTTCTTC
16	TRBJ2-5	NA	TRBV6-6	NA	CASSYPPEGTEETQYF	TGTGCCAGCAGTTACCCCCCCGAGGGGACGGAAGAGACCCAGTACTTC
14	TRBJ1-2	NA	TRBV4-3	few	CASSQGGTTYGYTF	TGCGCCAGCAGCCAAGGAGGGACAACCTATGGCTACACCTTC
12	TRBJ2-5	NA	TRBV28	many	CASSRRELTQYF	TGTGCCAGCAGTCGTCGGGAGTTGACCCAGTACTTC
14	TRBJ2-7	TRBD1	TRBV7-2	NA	CASSQGQGLVEQYF	TGTGCCAGCAGCCAGGGACAGGGCCTTGTCGAGCAGTACTTC
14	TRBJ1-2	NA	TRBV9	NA	CASSVSAYSDGYTF	TGTGCCAGCAGCGTATCGGCCTACTCGGATGGCTACACCTTC
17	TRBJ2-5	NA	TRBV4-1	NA	CASSQEGTRPSQETQYF	TGCGCCAGCAGCCAAGAAGGGACGAGACCATCGCAAGAGACCCAGTACTTC
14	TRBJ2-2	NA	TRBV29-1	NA	CSVEEGYGTGELFF	TGCAGCGTTGAAGAAGGGTATGGCACCGGGGAGCTGTTTTTT
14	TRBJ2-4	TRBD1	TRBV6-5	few	CASRRGQGALEQYF	TGTGCCAGCAGACGGGGACAGGGGGCATTGGAGCAGTACTTC
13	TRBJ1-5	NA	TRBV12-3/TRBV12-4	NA	CASSPSSYQPQHF	TGTGCCAGCAGTCCCTCATCGTATCAGCCCCAGCATTTT
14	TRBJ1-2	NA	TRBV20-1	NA	CSASSKGSNYGYTF	TGCAGTGCTAGTTCCAAAGGGAGCAACTATGGCTACACCTTC
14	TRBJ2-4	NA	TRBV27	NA	CASSLVGEGNIQYF	TGTGCCAGCAGTTTGGTAGGGGAAGGAAACATTCAGTACTTC
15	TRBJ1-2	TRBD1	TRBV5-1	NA	CASSLGDAGGDGYTF	TGCGCCAGCAGCTTGGGAGATGCAGGGGGCGACGGCTACACCTTC
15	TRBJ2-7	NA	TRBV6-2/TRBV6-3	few	CASSRRDLGSYEQYF	TGTGCCAGCAGTCGTCGGGACTTGGGCTCCTACGAGCAGTACTTC
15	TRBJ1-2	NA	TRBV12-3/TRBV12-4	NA	CASSSGSGHNYGYTF	TGTGCCAGCAGCTCCGGATCGGGGCATAACTATGGCTACACCTTC
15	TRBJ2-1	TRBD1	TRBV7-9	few	CASRKGQGFYNEQFF	TGTGCCAGCAGAAAGGGACAGGGCTTCTACAATGAGCAGTTCTTC